Listed here are 17 T cell receptor beta chains from one sample, sequenced in a study of blood T cell repertoires in COVID-19. Sequencing was performed with immunoSEQ multiplex PCR; in TCRdb, only in-frame clones are kept and a portion is missing. The data show 150,000 to 200,000 clones, approximately 80% seen once. The source material was peripheral blood. These receptors were taken from a woman of 80 years or more with acute or convalescent COVID-19.

This clone came up a few times. This chain connects TRBV19 to TRBJ1-5, with no clear D. Germline V gene data show CDR1 as LNHDA and CDR2 as SQIVND (reference sequence). This CDR3 spans 14 amino acids. Trimming took off 3 bases at V and 0 bases at J, with 6 bases between the two ends. CDR3 nucleotide sequence: TGTGCCAGTAGTATGCGGGATAGCAATCAGCCCCAGCATTTT. This translates into CASSMRDSNQPQHF.

The chain joins TRBV6-5 to TRBJ1-5; 8 bases match TRBD1. V shed 6 bases and J 5 bases; nucleotides not matched to a gene: 6. The CDR3 runs 14 residues. CDR1 and CDR2 from the germline V gene are MNHEY and SVGAGI. CDR3 region: CASRVDRGDQPQHF. The CDR3 nucleotides are TGTGCCAGCAGAGTTGACAGGGGAGATCAGCCCCAGCATTTT.

This chain joins TRBV7-9 and TRBJ1-1; the D gene is possibly TRBD1 (5 bases). This CDR3 spans 14 amino acids. Trimming took 1 base from V and 6 from J, leaving 12 bases between them. CDR1 is SEHNR and CDR2 is FQNEAQ in the germline V gene (reference sequence). CDR3 DNA sequence: TGTGCCAGCAGCTTAGAATTATGGGGGGCTGAAGCTTTCTTT. It specifies CASSLELWGAEAFF.

V usage is TRBV18 and J usage is TRBJ2-1; 10 bases match TRBD2. The CDR3 has 15 residues. Germline-derived CDR1 and CDR2 are KGHSH and LQKENI. Trimming at V came to 3 bases and at J to 4 bases, leaving 3 bases not matched to a gene. The CDR3 loop reads CASSPSSGSYNEQFF. The CDR3 bases are TGTGCCAGCTCACCTTCTAGCGGGAGTTACAATGAGCAGTTCTTC.

This rearrangement joins TRBV10-1 to TRBJ2-1; 10 nucleotides agree with TRBD1. The CDR3 runs to 12 residues. V lost 6 bases, J lost 15 bases, and 8 bases stayed unmatched. The germline V gene has CDR1 WNHNN and CDR2 SYGVQD (reference sequence). The CDR3 is CASSPGQGTAFF. CDR3 bases: TGCGCCAGCAGCCCGGGACAGGGGACGGCGTTCTTC.

The rearrangement joins TRBV6-6 to TRBJ2-1; the match to TRBD2 covers 11 bases. In germline, CDR1 is MNHNY, CDR2 SVGAGI (reference sequence). V lost 5 bases to trimming and J lost 0 bases; unmatched junction nucleotides: 9. The CDR3 is made up of 18 amino acids. In nucleotides, the CDR3 is TGTGCCAGCAGTCGTACAAGACTAGCGGGAACCTCCTACAATGAGCAGTTCTTC. Translated: CASSRTRLAGTSYNEQFF.

The V and J genes are TRBV11-3 and TRBJ2-7; 9 bases line up with TRBD1. V lost 5 bases to trimming and J lost 5 bases; unmatched junction nucleotides: 10. The CDR3 covers 15 residues. Germline V gene sequence: CDR1 SGHNT, CDR2 YENEEA. The CDR3 coding sequence is TGTGCCAGCAGCCACCAGGGACAGGGAGTTAACGAGCAGTACTTC. The encoded protein is CASSHQGQGVNEQYF.

This clone was counted only a few times. The chain combines TRBV5-1 with TRBJ1-5; 8 bases are a match to TRBD1. The CDR3 has 15 residues. Germline CDR1 SGHRS, CDR2 YFSETQ. J was trimmed by 2 bases and V by 4 bases; bases with no gene match: 5. CDR3 in amino acids: CASSPAGQGNQPQHF. The CDR3 DNA sequence: TGCGCCAGCAGCCCCGCGGGACAGGGCAATCAGCCCCAGCATTTT.

The V and J genes are TRBV7-9 and TRBJ1-1; D possibly corresponds to TRBD1 (5 bases). CDR1 and CDR2 (germline): SEHNR, FQNEAQ (reference sequence). CDR3 length equals 13 residues. Trimming took 6 bases from V and 3 from J, leaving 11 bases between them. CDR3 region: CASRPTGYTEAFF. In DNA form, the CDR3 reads TGTGCCAGCAGACCTACAGGCTACACTGAAGCTTTCTTT.

This clone appeared a few times. J is TRBJ1-1 and V is TRBV18; 8 bases fit TRBD1. V trimming: 0 bases; J trimming: 5 bases; junction bases outside the gene matches: 8. The CDR3 is 16 residues long. Germline V gene data show CDR1 as KGHSH and CDR2 as LQKENI. The CDR3 sequence: CASSPPGAGGFTEAFF. As DNA, the CDR3 is TGTGCCAGCTCACCACCGGGGGCAGGGGGCTTTACTGAAGCTTTCTTT.

This clone occurred a few times. The chain is built from TRBV18 and TRBJ2-7; 7 nucleotides line up with TRBD1. Germline V gene sequence: CDR1 KGHSH, CDR2 LQKENI. The CDR3 extends over 14 amino acids. J was trimmed by 2 bases and V by 6 bases; bases with no gene match: 7. Here the CDR3 reads CASSDRGGTYEQYF. CDR3 coding DNA: TGTGCCAGCTCCGACCGAGGGGGCACCTACGAGCAGTACTTC. The full variable domain, rest sourced from reference TRBV18 and TRBJ2-7, is NAGVMQNPRHLVRRRGQEARLRCSPMKGHSHVYWYRQLPEEGLKFMVYLQKENIIDESGMPKERFSAEFPKEGPSILRIQQVVRGDSAAYFCASSDRGGTYEQYFGPGTRLTVT.

The rearrangement uses TRBV4-1 and TRBJ1-4; TRBD1 might be the D (5 bases). There are 16 residues in the CDR3. The germline V gene encodes CDR1 MGHRA and CDR2 YSYEKL. Trimming took off 8 bases at V and 7 bases at J, with 23 bases between the two ends. CDR3 region: CASGGSVSVVGEKLFF. The CDR3 DNA follows: TGCGCCAGCGGGGGGAGTGTCTCGGTGGTAGGTGAAAAACTGTTTTTT.

The J gene is TRBJ2-3, the V gene TRBV2, with 8 bases lining up with TRBD1. This CDR3 comprises 13 residues. V trimming: 10 bases; J trimming: 3 bases; junction bases outside the gene matches: 6. Germline V CDR1 and CDR2: SNHLY, FYNNEI. The CDR3 region is CATSGGRTDTQYF. In nucleotides, the CDR3 is TGTGCCACCTCAGGGGGCCGGACAGATACGCAGTATTTT. Variable domain in full (rest from reference TRBV2 and TRBJ2-3): EPEVTQTPSHQVTQMGQEVILRCVPISNHLYFYWYRQILGQKVEFLVSFYNNEISEKSEIFDDQFSVERPDGSNFTLKIRSTKLEDSAMYFCATSGGRTDTQYFGPGTRLTVL.

The chain links TRBV3-1 (or the pseudogene TRBV3-2) to TRBJ2-3; perhaps TRBD2 as D (6 bases). The CDR3 covers 13 residues. Germline CDR1 and CDR2: LGHDT and YNNKEL (reference sequence). Between the trimmed V and J ends, which lost 3 bases and 10 bases, there was a span of 14 bases. The CDR3 bases are TGTGCCAGCAGCCAGGGGACTCCCCCAGCGCAGTATTTT. Translation: CASSQGTPPAQYF.

The rearrangement joins TRBV5-1 to TRBJ1-2; maybe TRBD1 (5 bases). Germline V gives CDR1 SGHRS, CDR2 YFSETQ. V was pared by 3 bases and J by 8 bases, with 14 bases between. This CDR3 spans 13 amino acids. The CDR3 protein is CASSSGKSEGYTF. The CDR3 nucleotides are TGCGCCAGCAGCTCAGGGAAGAGTGAGGGCTACACCTTC. Variable domain in full (rest from reference TRBV5-1 and TRBJ1-2): KAGVTQTPRYLIKTRGQQVTLSCSPISGHRSVSWYQQTPGQGLQFLFEYFSETQRNKGNFPGRFSGRQFSNSRSEMNVSTLELGDSALYLCASSSGKSEGYTFGSGTRLTVV.

Only one count was recorded for this clone. The chain carries TRBV5-8 and TRBJ2-7; 7 nucleotides match TRBD1. CDR1 and CDR2 from the germline V gene are SGHTS and YDEGEE. With 3 bases clipped from V and 3 bases from J, the junction kept 6 bases outside the gene matches. This CDR3 spans 14 amino acids. In DNA form, the CDR3 reads TGTGCCAGCAGCTCTGGGACAGCTGTCTACGAGCAGTACTTC. This codes for CASSSGTAVYEQYF. The entire variable domain, with the rest obtained from reference TRBV5-8 and TRBJ2-7, is as follows: EAGVTQSPTHLIKTRGQQATLRCSPISGHTSVYWYQQALGLGLQFLLWYDEGEERNRGNFPPRFSGRQFPNYSSELNVNALELEDSALYLCASSSGTAVYEQYFGPGTRLTVT.

This CDR3 reads CASSLYGGSSYEQYF. The DNA of the CDR3 is TGTGCCAGCAGCTTGTACGGCGGGAGCTCCTACGAGCAGTACTTC. The chain links TRBV5-6 to TRBJ2-7; 7 bases align to TRBD2. CDR1 is SGHDT and CDR2 is YYEEEE in the germline V gene. Germline trimming cut 1 base from V and 0 bases from J; bases unmatched to any gene: 4. The CDR3 covers 15 residues.